In this sample, the clone carrying this T cell receptor (beta chain) turned up once. The antigen is undetermined. The sample originates from a study of chemoradiotherapy in HPV16-positive cancers. Trimming pared 0 bases from V and 0 bases from J, leaving 14 bases between. The CDR3 has 18 amino acids. The germline V gene has CDR1 LGHNA and CDR2 YSLEER. Some clones are missing from TCRdb's copy, which holds only in-frame ones; the method was immunoSEQ multiplex PCR. The table shows 25,000 to 35,000 clones, with about 85% occurring only once. Findings and limits, study-wide: Better recurrence-free survival went with HPV-responsive T-cell expansion in HPV16-positive patients.

The material was blood, obtained from a patient who underwent chemoradiotherapy. The origin of this receptor is a human donor with HPV-associated anogenital cancer. The J gene is TRBJ2-2, the V gene TRBV4-3; D might be TRBD1 (5 bases). CDR3 sequence: CASSQELATAANTGELFF. The CDR3, as DNA: TGCGCCAGCAGCCAAGAATTGGCGACAGCAGCGAACACCGGGGAGCTGTTTTTT.